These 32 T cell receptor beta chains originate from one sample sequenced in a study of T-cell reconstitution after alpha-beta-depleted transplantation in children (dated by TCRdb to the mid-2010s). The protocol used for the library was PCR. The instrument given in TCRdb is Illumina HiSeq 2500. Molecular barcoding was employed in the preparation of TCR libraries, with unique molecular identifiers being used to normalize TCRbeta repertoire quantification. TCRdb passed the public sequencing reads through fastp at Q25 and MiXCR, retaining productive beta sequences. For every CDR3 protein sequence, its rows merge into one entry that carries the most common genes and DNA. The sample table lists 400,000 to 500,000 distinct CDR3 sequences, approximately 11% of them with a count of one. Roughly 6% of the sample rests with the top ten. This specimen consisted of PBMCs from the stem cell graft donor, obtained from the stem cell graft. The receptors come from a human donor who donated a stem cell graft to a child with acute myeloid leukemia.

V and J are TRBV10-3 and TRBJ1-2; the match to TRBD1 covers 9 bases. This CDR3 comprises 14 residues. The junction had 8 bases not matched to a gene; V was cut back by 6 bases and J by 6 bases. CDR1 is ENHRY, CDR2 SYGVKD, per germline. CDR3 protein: CAISATGGLHGYTF. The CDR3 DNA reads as TGTGCCATCAGCGCGACAGGGGGATTACATGGCTACACCTTC.

Here the CDR3 reads CSARPRREQGRYNEQFF. CDR3 bases: TGCAGTGCTAGACCCCGGCGGGAACAGGGGAGGTACAATGAGCAGTTCTTC. The V call is TRBV20-1, the J call TRBJ2-1; D is perhaps TRBD1 (7 bases). Trimming left V 2 bases short and J 4 bases short, with 21 bases between. The CDR3 consists of 17 residues. Germline CDR1 and CDR2: DFQATT and SNEGSKA (reference sequence).

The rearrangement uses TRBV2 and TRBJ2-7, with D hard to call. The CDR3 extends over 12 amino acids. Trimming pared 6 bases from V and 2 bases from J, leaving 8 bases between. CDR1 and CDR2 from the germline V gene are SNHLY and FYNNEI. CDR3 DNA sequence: TGTGCCAGCAGCAGAACCCCCTACGAGCAGTACTTC. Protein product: CASSRTPYEQYF.

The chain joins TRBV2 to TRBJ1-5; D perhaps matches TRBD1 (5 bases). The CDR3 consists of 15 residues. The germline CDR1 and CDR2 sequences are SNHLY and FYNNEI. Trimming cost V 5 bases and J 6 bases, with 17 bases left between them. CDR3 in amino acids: CASSSGREDTQPQHF. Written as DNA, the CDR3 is TGTGCCAGCAGTTCGGGACGGGAGGACACTCAGCCCCAGCATTTT. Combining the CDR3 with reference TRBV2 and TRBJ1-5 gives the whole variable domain EPEVTQTPSHQVTQMGQEVILRCVPISNHLYFYWYRQILGQKVEFLVSFYNNEISEKSEIFDDQFSVERPDGSNFTLKIRSTKLEDSAMYFCASSSGREDTQPQHFGDGTRLSIL.

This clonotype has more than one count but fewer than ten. The CDR3 bases are TGCAGTGCTAGAGTACCGGACAGGCTGAACACTGAAGCTTTCTTT. This encodes CSARVPDRLNTEAFF. The chain couples TRBV20-1 to TRBJ1-1, with 7 positions matching TRBD1. This CDR3 contains 15 residues. Germline CDR1 and CDR2: DFQATT and SNEGSKA (reference sequence). V trimming: 1 base; J trimming: 0 bases; junction bases outside the gene matches: 5.

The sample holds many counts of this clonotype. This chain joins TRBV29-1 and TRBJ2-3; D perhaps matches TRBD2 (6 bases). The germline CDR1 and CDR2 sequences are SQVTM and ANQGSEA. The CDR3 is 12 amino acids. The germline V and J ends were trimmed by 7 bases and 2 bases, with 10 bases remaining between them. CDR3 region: CSARRDTDTQYF. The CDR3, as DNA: TGCAGCGCCCGGAGGGACACAGATACGCAGTATTTT.

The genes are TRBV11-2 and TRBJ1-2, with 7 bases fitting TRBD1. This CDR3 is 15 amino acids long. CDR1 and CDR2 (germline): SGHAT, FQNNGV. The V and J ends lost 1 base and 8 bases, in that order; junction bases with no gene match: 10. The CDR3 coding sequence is TGTGCCAGCAGCTTAGGATTTGAGGGGGCGCGGGGCTACACCTTC. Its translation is CASSLGFEGARGYTF.

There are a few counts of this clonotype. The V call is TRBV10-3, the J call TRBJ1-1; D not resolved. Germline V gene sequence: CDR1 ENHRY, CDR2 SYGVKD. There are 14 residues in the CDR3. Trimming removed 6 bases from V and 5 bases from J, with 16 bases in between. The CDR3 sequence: CAIRDSGSRTEAFF. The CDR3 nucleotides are TGTGCCATCAGGGACTCGGGGAGTAGGACTGAAGCTTTCTTT.

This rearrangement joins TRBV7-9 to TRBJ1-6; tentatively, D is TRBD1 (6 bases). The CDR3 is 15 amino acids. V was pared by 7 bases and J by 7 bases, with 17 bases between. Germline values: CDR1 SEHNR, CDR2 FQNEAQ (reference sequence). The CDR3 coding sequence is TGTGCCAGCACTCGCGCACCGCAGGGGAATTCACCCCTCCACTTT. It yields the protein CASTRAPQGNSPLHF.

The CDR3 nucleotides read TGTGCCAGCAGTCCCACAGGGGGTAGGGACGAGCAGTACGTC. It encodes CASSPTGGRDEQYV. The chain combines TRBV12-3 or TRBV12-4 with TRBJ2-7, with TRBD1 matching 8 bases. Trimming took 5 bases from V and 5 from J; bases not matched to a gene: 8. This CDR3 spans 14 amino acids.

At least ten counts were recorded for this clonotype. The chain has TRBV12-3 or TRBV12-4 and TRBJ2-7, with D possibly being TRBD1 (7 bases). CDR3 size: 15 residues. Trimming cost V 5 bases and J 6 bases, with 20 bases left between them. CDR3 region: CASSPQGEDLGEQYF. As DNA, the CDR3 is TGTGCCAGCAGTCCCCAGGGGGAGGACTTGGGCGAGCAGTACTTC.

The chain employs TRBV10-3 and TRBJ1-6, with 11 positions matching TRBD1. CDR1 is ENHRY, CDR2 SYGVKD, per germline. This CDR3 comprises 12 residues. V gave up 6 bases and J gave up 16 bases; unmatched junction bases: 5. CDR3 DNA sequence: TGTGCCATCAGGATGGACAGGGGGCCTCTCCACTTT. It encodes CAIRMDRGPLHF.

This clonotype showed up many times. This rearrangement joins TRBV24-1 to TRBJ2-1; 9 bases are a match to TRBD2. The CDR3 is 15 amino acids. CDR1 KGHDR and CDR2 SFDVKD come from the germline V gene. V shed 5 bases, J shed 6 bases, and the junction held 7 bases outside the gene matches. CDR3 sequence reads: CATSGGGRAGNEQFF. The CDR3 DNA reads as TGTGCCACCAGTGGCGGCGGGAGGGCAGGCAATGAGCAGTTCTTC.

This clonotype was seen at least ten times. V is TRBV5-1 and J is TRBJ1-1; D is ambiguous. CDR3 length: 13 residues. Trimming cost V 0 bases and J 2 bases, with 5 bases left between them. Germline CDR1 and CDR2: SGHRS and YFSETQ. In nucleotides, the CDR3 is TGCGCCAGCAGCTTGGAGGGTAACACTGAAGCTTTCTTT. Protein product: CASSLEGNTEAFF.

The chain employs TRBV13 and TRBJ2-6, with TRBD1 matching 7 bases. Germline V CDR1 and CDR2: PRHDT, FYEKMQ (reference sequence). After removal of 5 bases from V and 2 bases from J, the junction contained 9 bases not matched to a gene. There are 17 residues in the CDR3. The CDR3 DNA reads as TGTGCCAGCAGCGCACGACAGGGTCCCCCTGGGGCCAACGTCCTGACTTTC. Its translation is CASSARQGPPGANVLTF.

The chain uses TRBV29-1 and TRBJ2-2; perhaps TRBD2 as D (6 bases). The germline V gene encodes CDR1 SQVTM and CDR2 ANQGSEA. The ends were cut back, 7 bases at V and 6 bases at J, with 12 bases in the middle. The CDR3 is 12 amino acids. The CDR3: CSGNWGAGELFF. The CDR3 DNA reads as TGCAGCGGGAACTGGGGGGCCGGGGAGCTGTTTTTT.

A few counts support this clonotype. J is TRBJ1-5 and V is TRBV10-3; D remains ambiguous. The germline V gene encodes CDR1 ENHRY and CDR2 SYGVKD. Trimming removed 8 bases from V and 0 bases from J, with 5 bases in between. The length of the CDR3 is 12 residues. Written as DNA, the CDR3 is TGTGCCATCGGGAGTAGCAATCAGCCCCAGCATTTT. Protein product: CAIGSSNQPQHF.

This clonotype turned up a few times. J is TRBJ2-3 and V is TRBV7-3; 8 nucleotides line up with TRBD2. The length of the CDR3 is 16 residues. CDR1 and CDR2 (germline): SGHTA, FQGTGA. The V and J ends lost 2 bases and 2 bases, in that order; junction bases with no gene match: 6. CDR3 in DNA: TGTGCCAGCAGCTTATATAGCGGGGAGGACACAGATACGCAGTATTTT. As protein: CASSLYSGEDTDTQYF. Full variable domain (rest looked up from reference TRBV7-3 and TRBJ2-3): GAGVSQTPSNKVTEKGKYVELRCDPISGHTALYWYRQSLGQGPEFLIYFQGTGAADDSGLPNDRFFAVRPEGSVSTLKIQRTERGDSAVYLCASSLYSGEDTDTQYFGPGTRLTVL.

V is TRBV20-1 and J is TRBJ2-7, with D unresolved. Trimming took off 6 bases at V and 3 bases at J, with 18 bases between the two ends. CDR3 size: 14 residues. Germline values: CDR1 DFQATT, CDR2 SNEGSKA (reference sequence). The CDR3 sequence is CSANTAVSGYEQYF. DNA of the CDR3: TGCAGTGCCAACACGGCAGTGTCGGGCTACGAGCAGTACTTC.

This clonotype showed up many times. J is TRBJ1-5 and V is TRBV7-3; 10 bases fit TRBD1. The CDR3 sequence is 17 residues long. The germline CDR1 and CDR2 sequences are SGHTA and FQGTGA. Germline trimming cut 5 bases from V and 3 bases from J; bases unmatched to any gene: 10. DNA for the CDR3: TGTGCCAGCAGCCCGGAAACCGGGACAGGGGCCAATCAGCCCCAGCATTTT. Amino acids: CASSPETGTGANQPQHF. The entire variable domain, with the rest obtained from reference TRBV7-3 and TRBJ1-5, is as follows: GAGVSQTPSNKVTEKGKYVELRCDPISGHTALYWYRQSLGQGPEFLIYFQGTGAADDSGLPNDRFFAVRPEGSVSTLKIQRTERGDSAVYLCASSPETGTGANQPQHFGDGTRLSIL.

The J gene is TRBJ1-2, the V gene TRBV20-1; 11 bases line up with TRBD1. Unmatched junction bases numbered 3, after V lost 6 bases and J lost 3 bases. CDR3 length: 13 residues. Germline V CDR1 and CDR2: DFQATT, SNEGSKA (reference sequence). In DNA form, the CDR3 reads TGCAGTGCATGGGACAGGGGGGACTATGGCTACACCTTC. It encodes CSAWDRGDYGYTF.

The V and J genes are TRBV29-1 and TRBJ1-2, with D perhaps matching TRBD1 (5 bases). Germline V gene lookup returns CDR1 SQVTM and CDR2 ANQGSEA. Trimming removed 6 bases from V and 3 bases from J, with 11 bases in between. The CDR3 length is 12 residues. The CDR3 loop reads CSVPGTDYGYTF. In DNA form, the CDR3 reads TGCAGCGTCCCCGGGACCGACTATGGCTACACCTTC.

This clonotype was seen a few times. Written as DNA, the CDR3 is TGCGCCAGCAGCGTGACAGGGGAAGAGACCCAGTACTTC. It encodes CASSVTGEETQYF. The V call is TRBV5-1, the J call TRBJ2-5; 8 nucleotides agree with TRBD1. The CDR3 covers 13 residues. With V trimmed by 4 bases and J by 3 bases, 2 bases remained unmatched. Germline lookup yields CDR1 SGHRS and CDR2 YFSETQ.

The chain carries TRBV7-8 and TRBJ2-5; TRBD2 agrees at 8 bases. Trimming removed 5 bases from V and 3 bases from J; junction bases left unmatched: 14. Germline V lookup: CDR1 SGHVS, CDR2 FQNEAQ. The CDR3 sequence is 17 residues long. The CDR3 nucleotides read TGTGCCAGCAGCCGTGGACTAGCCGGAGAATGGGAAGAGACCCAGTACTTC. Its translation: CASSRGLAGEWEETQYF.

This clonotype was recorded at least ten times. CDR3 in DNA: TGCAGTGCTTCTAGACAAGAGAACACTGAAGCTTTCTTT. It yields the protein CSASRQENTEAFF. The V and J genes are TRBV20-1 and TRBJ1-1; D is undetermined. The V and J ends lost 5 bases and 1 base respectively, with 11 bases between them. Per the germline V gene, CDR1 is DFQATT and CDR2 is SNEGSKA (reference sequence). The CDR3 is made up of 13 amino acids.

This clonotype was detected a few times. In DNA form, the CDR3 reads TGTGCCAGCAGCCAGCCAGGGGGAACTGGAAACACCATATATTTT. This encodes CASSQPGGTGNTIYF. The chain employs TRBV7-8 and TRBJ1-3; 7 bases match TRBD1. This CDR3 is built from 15 residues. Germline assignment: CDR1 SGHVS and CDR2 FQNEAQ. V shed 5 bases and J 2 bases; nucleotides not matched to a gene: 6.

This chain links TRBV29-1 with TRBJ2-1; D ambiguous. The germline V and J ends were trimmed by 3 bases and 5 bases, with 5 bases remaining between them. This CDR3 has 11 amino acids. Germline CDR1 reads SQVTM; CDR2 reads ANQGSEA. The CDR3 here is CSVDQDNEQFF. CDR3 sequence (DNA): TGCAGCGTTGATCAGGACAATGAGCAGTTCTTC.

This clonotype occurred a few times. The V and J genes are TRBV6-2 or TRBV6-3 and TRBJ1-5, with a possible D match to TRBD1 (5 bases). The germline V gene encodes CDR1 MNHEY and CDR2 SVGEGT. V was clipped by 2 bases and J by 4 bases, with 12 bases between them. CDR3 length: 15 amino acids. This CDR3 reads CASSYPGTTNQPQHF. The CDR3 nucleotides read TGTGCCAGCAGTTACCCCGGGACCACAAATCAGCCCCAGCATTTT.

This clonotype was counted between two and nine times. The CDR3, as DNA: TGCGCCAGCAGCCAATTTCTGGGCGACGAGACCCAGTACTTC. This translates into CASSQFLGDETQYF. V gene TRBV4-1 combines with J gene TRBJ2-5; D not resolved. Trimming pared 2 bases from V and 5 bases from J, leaving 12 bases between. Germline V lookup: CDR1 MGHRA, CDR2 YSYEKL. The CDR3 is 14 residues long.

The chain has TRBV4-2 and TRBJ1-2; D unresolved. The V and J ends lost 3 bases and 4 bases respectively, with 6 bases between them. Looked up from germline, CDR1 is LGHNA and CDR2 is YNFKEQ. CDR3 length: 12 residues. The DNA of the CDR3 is TGTGCCAGCAGCCAGGACGGCTATGGCTACACCTTC. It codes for CASSQDGYGYTF.

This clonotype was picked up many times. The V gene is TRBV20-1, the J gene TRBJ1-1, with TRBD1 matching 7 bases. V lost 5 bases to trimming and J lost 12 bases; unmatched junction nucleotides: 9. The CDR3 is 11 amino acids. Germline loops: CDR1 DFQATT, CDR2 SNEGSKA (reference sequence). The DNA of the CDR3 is TGCAGTGCTCTGACAGGGTTCGGTTCTTTCTTT. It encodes CSALTGFGSFF.

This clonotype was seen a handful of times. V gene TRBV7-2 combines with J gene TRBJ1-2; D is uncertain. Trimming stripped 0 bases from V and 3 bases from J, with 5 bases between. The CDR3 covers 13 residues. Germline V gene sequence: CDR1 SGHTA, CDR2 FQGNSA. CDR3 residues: CASSLATDYGYTF. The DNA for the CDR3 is TGTGCCAGCAGCTTAGCGACGGACTATGGCTACACCTTC.